This paragraph reports one T cell receptor beta chain. These data belong to a study of shared clonotypes between healthy human individuals. Libraries were prepared by immunoSEQ multiplex PCR; TCRdb keeps only in-frame clonotypes and omits some of them. The sample includes 520,000 or so clones, 70% to 80% of them seen just once. The germline gives CDR1 MNHEY, CDR2 SMNVEV (reference sequence). Trimming cost V 3 bases and J 4 bases, with 9 bases left between them. The CDR3 has 13 amino acids. This TCR derives from a woman aged 40 to 50 in good health. Some clones in this sample may be carry-over from other donors' samples. Sequencing was performed on PBMCs. The chain is built from TRBV27 and TRBJ1-2, with TRBD1 as a possible D gene (6 bases). CDR3 nucleotide sequence: TGTGCCAGCAGTTTGGACAGTCCCTATGGCTACACCTTC. Encoded protein: CASSLDSPYGYTF.